The sequence of this TCR beta chain was determined in a study of cytomegalovirus exposure and HLA in healthy donors. Across the study: As released early, the data held 70 million to 100 million unique TCRs from HLA-typed donors.

The germline gives CDR1 MGHRA, CDR2 YSYEKL. V dropped 1 base and J dropped 7; count of bases not matched to a gene: 8. The CDR3 runs to 15 residues. Study results and limitations: Cytomegalovirus association was assigned to approximately 160 TCR beta chains.

Vbeta (60) and Jbeta (13) primers were used in the PCR. The table came from immunoSEQ multiplex PCR; TCRdb's copy has only in-frame clones and leaves some out. This table holds about 180,000 clones, around 80% found once. The sample holds one count of this clone. Its antigen is unidentified. This clonotype was obtained from a girl aged 5 to 17 in good health and CMV-seropositive. This rearrangement joins TRBV4-1 to TRBJ1-2; 8 bases line up with TRBD1. The sequencing sample was made of PBMCs. CDR3 amino acids: CASSQGAGGWSGYTF. The CDR3 DNA reads TGCGCCAGCAGCCAAGGGGCAGGGGGCTGGAGTGGCTACACCTTC.